Below, 6 T cell receptor beta chains from the same sample are listed, as sequenced in a study of T cell repertoires in cytomegalovirus infection. TCRdb used MiXCR to reprocess the reads, holding one entry per CDR3 protein. The data contain about 310,000 distinct CDR3 sequences, around 25% of them seen just once; the ten biggest clones take up 13%. For these TCRs, the target antigens are not known. This material consisted of cultured PBMCs, taken from culture after CMV antigen stimulation. The receptors stem from a human donor in good health (CMV status not recorded). Some clones in this sample may be carry-over from other donors' samples.

This rearrangement joins TRBV20-1 to TRBJ1-2, with 11 bases matching TRBD1. The germline gives CDR1 DFQATT, CDR2 SNEGSKA (reference sequence). J lost 8 bases, V lost 3 bases, and 5 bases had no gene match. CDR3 length: 13 amino acids. CDR3 in amino acids: CSASGDRGLGYTF. Written as DNA, the CDR3 is TGCAGTGCTAGTGGGGACAGGGGGTTGGGCTACACCTTC.

The chain carries TRBV7-9 and TRBJ2-7; a weak D match, TRBD2 (7 bases). Trimming took off 2 bases at V and 5 bases at J, with 19 bases between the two ends. The germline CDR1 and CDR2 sequences are SEHNR and FQNEAQ (reference sequence). The CDR3 has 16 amino acids. This CDR3 reads CASSLRGALASHEQYF. CDR3 coding DNA: TGTGCCAGCAGCTTACGGGGGGCGTTAGCTTCCCACGAGCAGTACTTC.

CDR3 in amino acids: CASSQDYGRATDTQYF. The CDR3 bases are TGTGCCAGCAGCCAAGATTACGGGAGGGCCACAGATACGCAGTATTTT. The V and J genes are TRBV14 and TRBJ2-3; TRBD2 matches 8 bases. There are 16 residues in the CDR3. Per germline, CDR1 SGHDN and CDR2 FVKESK. J lost 2 bases, V lost 0 bases, and 4 bases had no gene match.

This clonotype was observed many times. The chain has TRBV7-2 and TRBJ1-2; D is unresolved. Germline assignment: CDR1 SGHTA and CDR2 FQGNSA. V lost 5 bases and J 7 bases, leaving 17 bases between the germline ends. The CDR3 covers 14 residues. The CDR3 here is CASSPAIQLGGYTF. CDR3 DNA sequence: TGTGCCAGCAGCCCCGCCATCCAATTGGGTGGCTACACCTTC.

This chain connects TRBV6-2 or TRBV6-3 to TRBJ1-5; maybe TRBD1 (5 bases). V lost 2 bases and J 1 base, leaving 9 bases between the germline ends. CDR3 size: 15 residues. Germline V lookup: CDR1 MNHEY, CDR2 SVGEGT. The CDR3 reads CASSYLSGSNQPQHF. In nucleotides, the CDR3 is TGTGCCAGCAGTTACCTCTCAGGGAGCAATCAGCCCCAGCATTTT.

This clonotype was seen many times. The chain is built from TRBV7-6 and TRBJ2-5, with TRBD1 as a possible D gene (5 bases). CDR3 length: 15 amino acids. The V gene lost 1 base and the J gene lost 2 bases, with 11 bases spanning the gap. Germline CDR1 reads SGHVS; CDR2 reads FNYEAQ. This chain's CDR3 is CASSLGGLGQETQYF. DNA for the CDR3: TGTGCCAGCAGCTTAGGGGGCCTGGGACAAGAGACCCAGTACTTC.